This TCR beta chain was retrieved from a study of T-cell memory formation after mild COVID-19. TCRdb used MiXCR to reprocess the 5' RACE reads, holding one entry per CDR3 protein. The top ten clones hold about 22% of a sample with roughly 300,000 distinct CDR3 sequences, 8.2% of them seen once. About this clonotype itself: Its antigen is as yet unknown.

Study-level results: In pre-infection memory, a portion of responding clones appeared, which suggested that cross-reactive memory joined. Among contracting clones, CD4+ were mainly CM/EM and CD8+ enriched in EMRA.

The receptor comes from a young man who had mild COVID-19 (a few samples of this study predate the infection). Cell type and time point are not known. Source material: PBMCs or a T cell subset sorted from them (not recorded which).

CDR3 loop: CATSRVEHPGELFF. The DNA for the CDR3 is TGTGCCACCAGTCGGGTCGAGCATCCCGGGGAGCTGTTTTTT. V usage is TRBV24-1 and J usage is TRBJ2-2; no definite D call. The germline V gene has CDR1 KGHDR and CDR2 SFDVKD. CDR3 length equals 14 residues. V lost 6 bases and J lost 6, with 13 bases in between.